The 17 T cell receptor beta chains below were found in one sample sequenced in a study of T cell responses to AZD1222 COVID-19 vaccine. Clones were read by immunoSEQ multiplex PCR, and TCRdb kept only the in-frame ones, dropping some. The sample lists some 150,000 clones; 90% to 95% were seen once. The input for sequencing was peripheral blood, taken on day 0 of AZD1222 vaccination. These receptors all come from an adult in good health.

V gene TRBV5-1 combines with J gene TRBJ2-7; 8 bases fit TRBD1. V gave up 4 bases and J gave up 0 bases; unmatched junction bases: 6. The germline gives CDR1 SGHRS, CDR2 YFSETQ. The length of the CDR3 is 15 residues. CDR3 DNA: TGCGCCAGCAGCCCGGGACAGGCGAGCTCCTACGAGCAGTACTTC. Translation gives CASSPGQASSYEQYF.

The V gene is TRBV19, the J gene TRBJ1-5, with D unclear. The CDR3 consists of 15 residues. V was clipped by 1 base and J by 7 bases, with 14 bases between them. Germline V CDR1 and CDR2: LNHDA, SQIVND (reference sequence). DNA for the CDR3: TGTGCCAGTAGTATAGTCCGCGGAGGTGGGCAGCCCCAGCATTTT. This codes for CASSIVRGGGQPQHF.

V is TRBV12-3 or TRBV12-4 and J is TRBJ2-5; possible D gene TRBD2, 6 bases. The length of the CDR3 is 12 residues. V was pared by 6 bases and J by 4 bases, with 9 bases between. The CDR3 protein is CASRGGSETQYF. The CDR3 nucleotides read TGTGCCAGCAGGGGAGGATCAGAGACCCAGTACTTC.

In nucleotides, the CDR3 is TGTGCCAGCAGTTATGACAGCTACGAGCAGTACTTC. Amino acid sequence: CASSYDSYEQYF. V gene TRBV6-2 or TRBV6-3 combines with J gene TRBJ2-7; the D gene is possibly TRBD1 (5 bases). The CDR3 runs to 12 residues. V lost 3 bases and J 3 bases, leaving 6 bases between the germline ends. CDR1 is MNHEY, CDR2 SVGEGT, per germline.

The rearrangement links TRBV5-1 to TRBJ1-2; 7 bases are shared with TRBD1. The J segment lost 5 bases and the V segment lost 1 base, leaving 17 bases of the junction unmatched. Germline V gene data show CDR1 as SGHRS and CDR2 as YFSETQ. CDR3 length equals 18 residues. The CDR3 protein is CASSLFPRTGLPFYGYTF. The CDR3 DNA is TGCGCCAGCAGCTTGTTCCCCCGGACAGGACTACCCTTTTATGGCTACACCTTC.

The chain employs TRBV21-1 and TRBJ1-2; the table names TRBD1, a call not compared with the DNA. TRBV21-1 is noted as a pseudogene. The CDR3 length is 16 residues. The CDR3 sequence is CASSTSTGTGVRGYTF. The CDR3 nucleotides read TGTGCCAGCAGCACAAGCACCGGGACAGGGGTTCGGGGCTACACCTTC.

The V and J genes are TRBV5-1 and TRBJ2-2, with no clear D. CDR1 SGHRS and CDR2 YFSETQ come from the germline V gene. There are 14 residues in the CDR3. V was pared by 4 bases and J by 1 base, with 8 bases between. CDR3 amino acids: CASSPWMNTGELFF. CDR3 nucleotide sequence: TGCGCCAGCAGCCCCTGGATGAACACCGGGGAGCTGTTTTTT.

The rearrangement joins TRBV19 to TRBJ2-1; 8 bases map to TRBD2. V was clipped by 5 bases and J by 10 bases; unmatched bases: 10. This CDR3 region has 14 residues. Germline CDR1 LNHDA, CDR2 SQIVND (reference sequence). The chain's CDR3 is CASSPPGTSREQFF. In DNA form, the CDR3 reads TGTGCCAGTAGTCCCCCTGGGACTAGTCGCGAGCAGTTCTTC.

J is TRBJ2-7 and V is TRBV19; D might be TRBD1 or TRBD2, each matching 5 bases. V was pared by 3 bases and J by 2 bases, with 8 bases between. The CDR3 has 13 residues. Germline CDR1 LNHDA, CDR2 SQIVND (reference sequence). The CDR3 DNA sequence: TGTGCCAGTAGTATCGGGACGGCCTACGAGCAGTACTTC. Translated: CASSIGTAYEQYF.

This clone was counted a single time. The chain is built from TRBV19 and TRBJ2-6, with a weak D call TRBD1 (6 bases). V was trimmed by 0 bases and J by 3 bases, leaving 21 bases between them. From germline, CDR1 is LNHDA and CDR2 SQIVND (reference sequence). This CDR3 is built from 20 residues. CDR3 in amino acids: CASSIDLVRLGARGANVLTF. The DNA of the CDR3 is TGTGCCAGTAGTATAGATCTGGTTCGGCTGGGGGCGCGTGGGGCCAACGTCCTGACTTTC. Together with reference TRBV19 and TRBJ2-6, the CDR3 gives the full variable domain: DGGITQSPKYLFRKEGQNVTLSCEQNLNHDAMYWYRQDPGQGLRLIYYSQIVNDFQKGDIAEGYSVSREKKESFPLTVTSAQKNPTAFYLCASSIDLVRLGARGANVLTFGAGSRLTVL.

V usage is TRBV7-9 and J usage is TRBJ2-7; tentatively, D is TRBD1 (6 bases). This CDR3 region has 16 residues. Germline lookup yields CDR1 SEHNR and CDR2 FQNEAQ (reference sequence). V was shortened by 5 bases and J by 4 bases, with 21 bases between the two germline ends. Here the CDR3 reads CASSIDTHRVRYEQYF. CDR3 nucleotide sequence: TGTGCCAGCAGCATCGATACTCACAGGGTACGGTACGAGCAGTACTTC.

The chain carries TRBV2 and TRBJ2-1, with 10 bases identical to TRBD1. The CDR3 has 13 residues. Germline values: CDR1 SNHLY, CDR2 FYNNEI. With 9 bases clipped from V and 6 bases from J, the junction kept 5 bases outside the gene matches. The CDR3: CARGGTGVNEQFF. For the CDR3, the DNA is TGTGCCAGAGGAGGGACAGGGGTCAATGAGCAGTTCTTC.

The V call is TRBV2, the J call TRBJ2-2, with a possible D match to TRBD1 (5 bases). CDR3 length: 13 residues. Trimming took 1 base from V and 7 from J, leaving 7 bases between them. Germline V gene data show CDR1 as SNHLY and CDR2 as FYNNEI. DNA of the CDR3: TGTGCCAGCAGTGAAGAACAGGTCGGGGAGCTGTTTTTT. It translates to CASSEEQVGELFF.

The rearrangement uses TRBV5-1 and TRBJ1-5, with D unresolved. Trimming removed 0 bases from V and 4 bases from J, with 11 bases in between. Germline assignment: CDR1 SGHRS and CDR2 YFSETQ. The length of the CDR3 is 15 residues. The CDR3 reads CASSLDLGVNQPQHF. The CDR3, as DNA: TGCGCCAGCAGCTTGGATCTGGGTGTGAATCAGCCCCAGCATTTT.

The rearrangement uses TRBV6-2 or TRBV6-3 and TRBJ1-1; TRBD1 is a possible D gene (5 bases). This CDR3 comprises 14 residues. Germline-derived CDR1 and CDR2 are MNHEY and SVGEGT. Trimming took off 2 bases at V and 4 bases at J, with 11 bases between the two ends. The CDR3 coding sequence is TGTGCCAGCAGTTACGGGGAGGGGCCCACTGAAGCTTTCTTT. Its translation is CASSYGEGPTEAFF.

Regarding this clone: One junction end does not reproduce the germline sequence, and a read error may be involved. The chain uses TRBV7-7 and TRBJ2-7; no clear D gene. The CDR3 loop spans 17 amino acids. CDR1 is SSHAT and CDR2 is FNYEAQ in the germline V gene (reference sequence). CDR3 region: CASSFSSPLSQTYEQYF. In nucleotides, the CDR3 is TGTGCTAGCAGCTTTTCGTCTCCGTTGAGTCAAACCTACGAGCAGTACTTC.

This chain links TRBV11-2 with TRBJ2-3; no clear D gene. This CDR3 comprises 15 residues. Germline V gene data show CDR1 as SGHAT and CDR2 as FQNNGV. V lost 0 bases and J 8 bases, leaving 15 bases between the germline ends. As DNA, the CDR3 is TGTGCCAGCAGCTTAGATCTCTCCCAGTTTGGTACGCAGTATTTT. Translation gives CASSLDLSQFGTQYF. The variable domain in full, with the rest retrieved from reference TRBV11-2 and TRBJ2-3, is EAGVAQSPRYKIIEKRQSVAFWCNPISGHATLYWYQQILGQGPKLLIQFQNNGVVDDSQLPKDRFSAERLKGVDSTLKIQPAKLEDSAVYLCASSLDLSQFGTQYFGPGTRLTVL.